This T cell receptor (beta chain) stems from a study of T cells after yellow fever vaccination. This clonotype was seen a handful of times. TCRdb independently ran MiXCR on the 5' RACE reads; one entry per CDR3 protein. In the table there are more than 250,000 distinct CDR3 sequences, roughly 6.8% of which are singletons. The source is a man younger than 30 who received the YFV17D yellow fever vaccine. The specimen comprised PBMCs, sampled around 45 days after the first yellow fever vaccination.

The CDR3 protein is CASSGRGTGEGPLHF. DNA of the CDR3: TGTGCCAGCAGTGGAAGAGGGACGGGCGAGGGGCCCCTCCACTTT. The chain couples TRBV27 to TRBJ1-6; D may be TRBD1 (5 bases). Trimming removed 5 bases from V and 13 bases from J, with 21 bases in between. Germline lookup yields CDR1 MNHEY and CDR2 SMNVEV (reference sequence). The CDR3 length is 15 residues.